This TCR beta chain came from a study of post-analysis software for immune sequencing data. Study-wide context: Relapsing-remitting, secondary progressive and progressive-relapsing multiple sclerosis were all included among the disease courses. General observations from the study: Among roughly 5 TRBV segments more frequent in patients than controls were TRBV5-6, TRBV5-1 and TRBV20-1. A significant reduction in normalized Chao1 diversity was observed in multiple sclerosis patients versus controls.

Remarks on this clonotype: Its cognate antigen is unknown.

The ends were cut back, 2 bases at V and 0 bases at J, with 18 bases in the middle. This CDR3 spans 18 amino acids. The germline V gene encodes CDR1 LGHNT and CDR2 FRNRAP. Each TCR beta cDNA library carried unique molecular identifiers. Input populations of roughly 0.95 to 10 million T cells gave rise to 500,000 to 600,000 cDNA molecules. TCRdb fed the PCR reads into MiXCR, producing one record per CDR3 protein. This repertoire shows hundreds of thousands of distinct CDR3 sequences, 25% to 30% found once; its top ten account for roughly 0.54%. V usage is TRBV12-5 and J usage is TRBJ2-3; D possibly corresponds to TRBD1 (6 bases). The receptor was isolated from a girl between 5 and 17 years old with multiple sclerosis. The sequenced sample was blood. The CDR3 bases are TGTGCTAGTGGTTTGTCACCTGACAGGAGCCCTAGCACAGATACGCAGTATTTT. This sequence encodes CASGLSPDRSPSTDTQYF.